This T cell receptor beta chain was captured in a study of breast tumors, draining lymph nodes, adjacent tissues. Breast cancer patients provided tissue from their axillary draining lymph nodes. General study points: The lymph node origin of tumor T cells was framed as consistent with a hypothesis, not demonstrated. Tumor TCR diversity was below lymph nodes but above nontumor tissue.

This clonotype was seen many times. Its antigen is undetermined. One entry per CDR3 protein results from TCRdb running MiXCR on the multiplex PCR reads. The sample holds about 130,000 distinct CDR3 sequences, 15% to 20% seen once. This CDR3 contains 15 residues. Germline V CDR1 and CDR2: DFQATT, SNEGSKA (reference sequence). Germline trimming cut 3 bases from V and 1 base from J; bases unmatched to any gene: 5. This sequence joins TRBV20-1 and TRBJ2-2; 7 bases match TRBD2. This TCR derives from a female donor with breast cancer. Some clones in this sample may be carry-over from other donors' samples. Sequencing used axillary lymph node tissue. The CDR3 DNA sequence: TGCAGTGCTAGCCCTCGGACTAGGAACACCGGGGAGCTGTTTTTT. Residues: CSASPRTRNTGELFF.